The present T cell receptor beta chain was sequenced within a study of low-dose radiotherapy and immunotherapy resistance in tumors. On the study more broadly: On an every-two-weeks schedule, patients received intravenous nivolumab 240 mg, along with ipilimumab 1 mg/kg every six weeks. Oral aspirin 300 mg was taken by patients daily for four cycles from cycle 1 day 1.

This sample's time point: after trial treatment. The treatment was: LDRT plus nivolumab, ipilimumab, low-dose cyclophosphamide and aspirin (RACIN trial). Nivolumab, ipilimumab, aspirin, low-dose cyclophosphamide and low-dose radiotherapy were all administered to the donors. TRAV- and TRBV-specific primers, spanning alpha and beta chains, primed first-strand cDNA. A constant-region primer paired with the V-primer adapter amplified TCRs over 20 PCR cycles. It was by in vitro transcription that isolated mRNA was amplified. TCRdb redid the calling of the reads with MiXCR, one entry per CDR3 protein. This sample yields under 35,000 distinct CDR3 sequences, of which about 49% are seen a single time; approximately 5.3% belongs to the top ten. This clonotype is medium-sized within its sample. This material consisted of PBMCs, taken after low-dose radiotherapy plus immunotherapy. This receptor was taken from a male donor with gallbladder cancer.

CDR3 sequence reads: CASSKQTGTGNNEQFF. The CDR3 DNA reads TGTGCCAGCAGCAAACAGACCGGGACAGGGAACAATGAGCAGTTCTTC. The rearrangement uses TRBV7-2 and TRBJ2-1, with 9 positions matching TRBD1. Germline CDR1 reads SGHTA; CDR2 reads FQGNSA. The CDR3 has 16 residues. J was trimmed by 5 bases and V by 5 bases; bases with no gene match: 10.